The clone carrying this T cell receptor (beta chain) was seen only a few times. Its matching antigen is unknown. The source of the sample is a study of T cell repertoires in cytomegalovirus infection. Findings and caveats of the study: Ex vivo responses were dominated by HLA-C-restricted CMV-specific TCR beta clonotypes.

CDR3 length: 15 residues. From germline, CDR1 is MNHNS and CDR2 SASEGT. V was clipped by 6 bases and J by 0 bases, with 11 bases between them. TCRdb called the reads again in MiXCR, with one record for every CDR3 protein. The repertoire holds roughly 570,000 distinct CDR3 sequences, 40% seen once, with 48% in the top ten. Sequenced here: cultured PBMCs, sampled from culture after CMV antigen stimulation. This chain connects TRBV6-1 to TRBJ1-4; D not resolved. This clonotype originated in a human donor in good health (CMV status not recorded). Some clones in this sample may be carry-over from other donors' samples. The CDR3 loop reads CASRSPRATNEKLFF. The CDR3 region has the DNA TGTGCCAGCAGATCCCCCCGCGCAACTAATGAAAAACTGTTTTTT.